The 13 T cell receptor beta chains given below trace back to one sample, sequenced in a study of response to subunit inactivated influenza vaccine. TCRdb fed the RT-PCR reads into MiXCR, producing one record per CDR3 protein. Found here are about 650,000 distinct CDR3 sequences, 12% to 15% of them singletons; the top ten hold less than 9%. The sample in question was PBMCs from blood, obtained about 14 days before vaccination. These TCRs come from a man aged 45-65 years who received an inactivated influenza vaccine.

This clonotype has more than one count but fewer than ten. The CDR3 nucleotides are TGCGCCAGCAGCCAATGGGTCACAGATACGCAGTATTTT. This codes for CASSQWVTDTQYF. The chain links TRBV4-1 to TRBJ2-3, with D unclear. Trimming pared 2 bases from V and 2 bases from J, leaving 5 bases between. This CDR3 contains 13 residues. The germline V gene has CDR1 MGHRA and CDR2 YSYEKL.

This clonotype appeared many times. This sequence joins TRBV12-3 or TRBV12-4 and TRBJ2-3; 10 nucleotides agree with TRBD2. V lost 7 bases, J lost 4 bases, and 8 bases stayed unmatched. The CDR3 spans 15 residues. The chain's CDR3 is CASISTAGGPDTQYF. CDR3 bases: TGTGCCAGCATCTCTACAGCGGGAGGGCCAGATACGCAGTATTTT.

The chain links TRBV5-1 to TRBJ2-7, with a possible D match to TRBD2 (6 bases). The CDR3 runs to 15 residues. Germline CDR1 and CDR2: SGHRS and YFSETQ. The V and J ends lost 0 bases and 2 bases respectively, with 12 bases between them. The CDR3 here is CASSLALGSPYEQYF. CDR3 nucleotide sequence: TGCGCCAGCAGCTTGGCCCTCGGGAGCCCCTACGAGCAGTACTTC.

CDR3 sequence reads: CASSLISSGGDTQYF. The CDR3 coding sequence is TGTGCCAGCAGTTTAATTTCTAGCGGGGGAGATACGCAGTATTTT. The V call is TRBV12-3 or TRBV12-4, the J call TRBJ2-3; 10 positions match TRBD2. The CDR3 totals 15 residues. The ends lost 2 bases at V and 5 bases at J; junction bases unmatched: 4.

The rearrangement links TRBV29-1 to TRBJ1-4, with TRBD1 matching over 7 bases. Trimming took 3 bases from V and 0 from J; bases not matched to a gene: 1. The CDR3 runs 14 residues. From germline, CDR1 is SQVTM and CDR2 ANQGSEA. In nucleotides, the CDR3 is TGCAGCGTTGACACAGGGGCAACTAATGAAAAACTGTTTTTT. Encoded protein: CSVDTGATNEKLFF.

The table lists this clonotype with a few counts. The DNA for the CDR3 is TGCAGTGCTAGCATGCCTAGCGGGAGGGTCGACATTCAGTACTTC. Its translation is CSASMPSGRVDIQYF. The chain has TRBV20-1 and TRBJ2-4; 12 bases align to TRBD2. Germline CDR1 is DFQATT and CDR2 is SNEGSKA (reference sequence). The CDR3 runs 15 residues. V trimming: 3 bases; J trimming: 8 bases; junction bases outside the gene matches: 8.

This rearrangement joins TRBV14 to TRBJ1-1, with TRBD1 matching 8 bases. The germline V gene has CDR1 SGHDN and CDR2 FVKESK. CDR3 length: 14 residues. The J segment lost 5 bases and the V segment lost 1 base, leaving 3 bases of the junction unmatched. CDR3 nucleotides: TGTGCCAGCAGCCAAGCCACAGGGGGTACTGAAGCTTTCTTT. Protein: CASSQATGGTEAFF.

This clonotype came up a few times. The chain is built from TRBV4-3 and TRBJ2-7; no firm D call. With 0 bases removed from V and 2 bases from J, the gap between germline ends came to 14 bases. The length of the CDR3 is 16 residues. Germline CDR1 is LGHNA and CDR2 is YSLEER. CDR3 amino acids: CASSQESVGLTYEQYF. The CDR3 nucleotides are TGCGCCAGCAGCCAAGAGTCTGTAGGGTTGACCTACGAGCAGTACTTC.

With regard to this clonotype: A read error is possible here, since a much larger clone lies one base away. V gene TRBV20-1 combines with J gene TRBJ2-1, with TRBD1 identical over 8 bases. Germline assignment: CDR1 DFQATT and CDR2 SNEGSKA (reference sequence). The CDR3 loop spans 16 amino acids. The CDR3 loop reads CSARVLGQGAYNEQCF. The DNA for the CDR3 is TGCAGTGCTAGAGTGCTAGGACAGGGTGCCTACAATGAGCAGTGCTTC.

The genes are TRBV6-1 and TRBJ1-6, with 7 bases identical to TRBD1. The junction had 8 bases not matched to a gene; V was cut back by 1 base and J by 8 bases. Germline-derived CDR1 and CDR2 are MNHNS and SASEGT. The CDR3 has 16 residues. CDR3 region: CASSEVVGQFYSPLHF. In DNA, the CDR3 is TGTGCCAGCAGTGAAGTCGTGGGACAGTTTTATTCACCCCTCCACTTT.

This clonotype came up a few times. CDR3 nucleotides: TGTGCCAGCAGCCCTTCGGGGTCCTTCTCCTACGAGCAGTACTTC. Protein: CASSPSGSFSYEQYF. The J gene is TRBJ2-7, the V gene TRBV7-2, with a possible D match to TRBD2 (5 bases). Looked up from germline, CDR1 is SGHTA and CDR2 is FQGNSA. V was trimmed by 5 bases and J by 0 bases, leaving 14 bases between them. This CDR3 contains 15 residues.

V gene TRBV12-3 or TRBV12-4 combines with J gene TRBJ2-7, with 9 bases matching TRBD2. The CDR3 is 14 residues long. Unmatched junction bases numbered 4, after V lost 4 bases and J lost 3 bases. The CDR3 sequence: CASSWTSEYYEQYF. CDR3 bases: TGTGCCAGCAGTTGGACTAGCGAATACTACGAGCAGTACTTC.

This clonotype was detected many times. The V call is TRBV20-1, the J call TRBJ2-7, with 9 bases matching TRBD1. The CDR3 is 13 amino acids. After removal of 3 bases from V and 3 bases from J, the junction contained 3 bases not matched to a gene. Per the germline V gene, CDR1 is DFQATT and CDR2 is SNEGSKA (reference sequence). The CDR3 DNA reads TGCAGTGCTAGGGGACAGGGCTACTACGAGCAGTACTTC. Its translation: CSARGQGYYEQYF.